Here is one T cell receptor beta chain with its context. Its antigen is as yet unknown. This sample was included in a study of CD8+CD57+ T cells in acquired aplastic anemia. Regarding the study as a whole: Patients versus controls showed no significant CD8+ Simpson's diversity difference.

The CDR3 consists of 16 residues. The germline V gene has CDR1 SGHTA and CDR2 FQGTGA. Trimming stripped 5 bases from V and 7 bases from J, with 23 bases between. Using genomic DNA as the template, TCR beta VDJ and CDR3 profiling was carried out. Each CDR3 protein is one row after TCRdb ran MiXCR on the reads. The data hold under 350,000 distinct CDR3 sequences, with approximately 55% observed a single time. The TCR originated in a human donor with severe aplastic anemia or a healthy control (not recorded which). Sequencing was performed on sorted CD4+, CD8+, or CD8+CD57+ T cells (not recorded which) from PBMCs. The J gene is TRBJ1-2, the V gene TRBV7-3; perhaps TRBD1 as D (5 bases). The CDR3 is CASSPTGVVEIGGYTF. The CDR3 nucleotides read TGTGCCAGCAGCCCAACGGGGGTTGTAGAGATCGGTGGCTACACCTTC.